This T cell receptor (beta chain) was retrieved from a study of immune evolution from preneoplasia to lung adenocarcinoma. Study in general: HLA loss of heterozygosity: around 6.5% AIS, about 15% MIA, around 33% ADC, none AAH.

The assay was immunoSEQ multiplex PCR, and TCRdb's table has in-frame clones only and misses some. The sample has about 5,000 clones; around three quarters are singletons. Study findings and constraints: From normal lung to invasive adenocarcinoma, top clone frequencies appeared to decrease.

The germline gives CDR1 MDHEN, CDR2 SYDVKM. There are 11 residues in the CDR3. The V end lost 2 bases, the J end lost 11 bases, and 9 bases lay between the germline ends. Between the mid-2010s and the late 2010s, patients underwent resection in Japan or China. On this clone itself: The target antigen is unknown.

V is TRBV28 and J is TRBJ1-1, with D possibly being TRBD1 (6 bases). This TCR came from a person aged 70 to 85 with lung adenocarcinoma. The sample taken for sequencing was FFPE minimally invasive lung adenocarcinoma tissue. The CDR3: CASSLRGLAFF. The CDR3 region has the DNA TGTGCCAGCAGTTTAAGGGGGTTGGCTTTCTTT.